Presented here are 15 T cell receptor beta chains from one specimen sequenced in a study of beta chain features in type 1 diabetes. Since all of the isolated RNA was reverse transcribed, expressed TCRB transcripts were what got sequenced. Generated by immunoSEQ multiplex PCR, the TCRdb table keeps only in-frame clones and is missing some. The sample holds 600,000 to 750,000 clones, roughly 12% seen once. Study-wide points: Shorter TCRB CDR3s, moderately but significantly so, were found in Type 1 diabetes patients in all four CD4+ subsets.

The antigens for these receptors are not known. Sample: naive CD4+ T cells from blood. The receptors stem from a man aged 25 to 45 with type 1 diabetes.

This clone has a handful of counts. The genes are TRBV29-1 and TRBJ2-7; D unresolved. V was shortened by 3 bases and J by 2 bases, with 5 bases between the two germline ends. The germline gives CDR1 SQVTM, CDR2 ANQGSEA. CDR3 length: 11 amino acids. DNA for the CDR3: TGCAGCGTTGAGGTCGCCTACGAGCAGTACTTC. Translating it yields CSVEVAYEQYF.

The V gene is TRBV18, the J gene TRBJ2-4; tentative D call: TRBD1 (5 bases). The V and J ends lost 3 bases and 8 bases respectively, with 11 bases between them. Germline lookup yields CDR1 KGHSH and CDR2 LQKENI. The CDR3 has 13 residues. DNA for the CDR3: TGTGCCAGCTCACCCGAGATAGGGGACATTCAGTACTTC. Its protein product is CASSPEIGDIQYF. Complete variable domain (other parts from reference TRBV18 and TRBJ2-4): NAGVMQNPRHLVRRRGQEARLRCSPMKGHSHVYWYRQLPEEGLKFMVYLQKENIIDESGMPKERFSAEFPKEGPSILRIQQVVRGDSAAYFCASSPEIGDIQYFGAGTRLSVL.

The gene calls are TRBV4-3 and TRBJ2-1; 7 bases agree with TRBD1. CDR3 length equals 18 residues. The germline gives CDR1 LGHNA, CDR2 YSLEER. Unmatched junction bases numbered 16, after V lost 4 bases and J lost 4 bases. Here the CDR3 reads CASSRGWGQNRGYNEQFF. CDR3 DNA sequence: TGCGCCAGCAGCCGGGGATGGGGCCAAAACAGGGGATACAATGAGCAGTTCTTC.

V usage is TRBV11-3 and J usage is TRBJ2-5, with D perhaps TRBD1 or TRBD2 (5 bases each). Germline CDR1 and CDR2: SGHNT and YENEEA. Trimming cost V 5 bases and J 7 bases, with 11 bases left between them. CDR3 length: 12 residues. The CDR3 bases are TGTGCCAGCAGCCGGGACGCCGGGACCCAGTACTTC. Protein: CASSRDAGTQYF.

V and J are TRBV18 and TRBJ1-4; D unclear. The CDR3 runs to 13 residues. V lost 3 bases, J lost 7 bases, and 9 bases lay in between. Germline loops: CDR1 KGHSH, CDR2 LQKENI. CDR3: CASSPLSGEKLFF. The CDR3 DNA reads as TGTGCCAGCTCACCTCTCTCGGGTGAAAAACTGTTTTTT.

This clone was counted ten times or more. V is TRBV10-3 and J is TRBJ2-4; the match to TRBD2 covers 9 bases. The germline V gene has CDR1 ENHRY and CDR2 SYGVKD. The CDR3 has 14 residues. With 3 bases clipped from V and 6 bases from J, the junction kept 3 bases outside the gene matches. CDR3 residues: CAISDSGGPNIQYF. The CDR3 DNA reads TGTGCCATCAGTGATAGCGGGGGACCAAACATTCAGTACTTC.

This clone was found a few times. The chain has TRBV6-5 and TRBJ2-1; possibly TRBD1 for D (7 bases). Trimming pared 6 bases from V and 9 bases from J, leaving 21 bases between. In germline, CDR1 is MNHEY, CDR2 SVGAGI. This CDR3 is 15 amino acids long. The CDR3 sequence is CASSRTPQGGAEQFF. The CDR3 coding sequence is TGTGCCAGCAGCCGCACCCCGCAGGGGGGCGCTGAGCAGTTCTTC.

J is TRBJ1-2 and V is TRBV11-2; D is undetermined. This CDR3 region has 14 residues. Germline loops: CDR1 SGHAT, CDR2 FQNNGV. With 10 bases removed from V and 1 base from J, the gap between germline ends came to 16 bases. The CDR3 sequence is CATPGRAVNYGYTF. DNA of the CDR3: TGTGCCACCCCAGGAAGAGCTGTTAACTATGGCTACACCTTC.

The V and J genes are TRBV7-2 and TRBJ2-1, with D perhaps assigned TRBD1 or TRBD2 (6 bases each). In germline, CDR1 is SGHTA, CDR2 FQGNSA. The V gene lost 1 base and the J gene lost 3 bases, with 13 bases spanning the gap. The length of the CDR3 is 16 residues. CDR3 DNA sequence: TGTGCCAGCAGCTTAGAGTCCGGAGGGGGCTACAATGAGCAGTTCTTC. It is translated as CASSLESGGGYNEQFF.

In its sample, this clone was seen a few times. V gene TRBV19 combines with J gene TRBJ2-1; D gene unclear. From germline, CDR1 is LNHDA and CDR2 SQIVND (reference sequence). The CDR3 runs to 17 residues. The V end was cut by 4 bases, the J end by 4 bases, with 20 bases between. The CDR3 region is CASSTRLGNPAYNEQFF. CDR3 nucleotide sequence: TGTGCCAGTAGTACCCGCCTCGGCAACCCCGCTTACAATGAGCAGTTCTTC.

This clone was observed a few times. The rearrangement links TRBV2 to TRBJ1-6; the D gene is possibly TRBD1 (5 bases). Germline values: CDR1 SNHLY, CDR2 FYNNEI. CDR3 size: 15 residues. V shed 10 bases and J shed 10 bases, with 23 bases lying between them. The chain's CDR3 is CATLRGDLTQSPLHF. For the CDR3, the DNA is TGTGCCACCCTGCGCGGGGACCTTACCCAGTCACCCCTCCACTTT.

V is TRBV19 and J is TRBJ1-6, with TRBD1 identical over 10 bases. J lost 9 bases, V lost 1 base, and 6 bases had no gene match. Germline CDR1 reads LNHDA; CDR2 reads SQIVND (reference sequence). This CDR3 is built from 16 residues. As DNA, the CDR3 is TGTGCCAGTAGTATAGTACCGGGACAGGGGACTTCACCCCTCCACTTT. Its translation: CASSIVPGQGTSPLHF.

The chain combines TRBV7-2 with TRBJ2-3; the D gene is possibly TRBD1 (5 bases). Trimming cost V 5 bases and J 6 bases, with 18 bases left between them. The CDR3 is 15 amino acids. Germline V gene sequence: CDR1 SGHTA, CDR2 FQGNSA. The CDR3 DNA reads TGTGCCAGCAGCCTCCGCGGCGGACACCTCGATACGCAGTATTTT. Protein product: CASSLRGGHLDTQYF.

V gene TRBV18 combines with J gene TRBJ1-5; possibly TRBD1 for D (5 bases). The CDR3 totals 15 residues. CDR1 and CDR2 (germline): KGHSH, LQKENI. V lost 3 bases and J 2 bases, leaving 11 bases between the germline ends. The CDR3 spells CASSPAGTGNQPQHF. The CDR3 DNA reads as TGTGCCAGCTCACCGGCAGGGACGGGCAATCAGCCCCAGCATTTT.

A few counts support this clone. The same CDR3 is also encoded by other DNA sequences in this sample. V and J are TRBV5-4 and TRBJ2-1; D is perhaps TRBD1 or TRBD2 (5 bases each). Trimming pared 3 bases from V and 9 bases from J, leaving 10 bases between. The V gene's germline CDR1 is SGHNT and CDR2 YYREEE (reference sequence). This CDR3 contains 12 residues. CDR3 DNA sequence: TGTGCCAGCAGCTCCCCAGGGACTGAGCAGTTCTTC. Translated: CASSSPGTEQFF.